The 5 T cell receptor beta chains listed next were all sequenced from one sample in a study of T cell clones after liver transplantation. Clones were sequenced by immunoSEQ multiplex PCR, and TCRdb holds only the in-frame ones, with some missing. This sample has around 77,000 clones, with roughly 80% found just once. Material: CD4+ T cells from blood, obtained 12 months after liver transplant. The receptors here all came from a human patient who received a liver transplant. Some T cells may possibly be graft donor cells.

This chain uses TRBV28 with TRBJ2-3; no definite D call. CDR1 MDHEN and CDR2 SYDVKM come from the germline V gene. The ends were cut back, 7 bases at V and 2 bases at J, with 7 bases in the middle. The CDR3 spans 12 residues. CDR3: CASTPNTDTQYF. The CDR3 DNA is TGTGCCAGCACCCCAAACACAGATACGCAGTATTTT.

The chain employs TRBV28 and TRBJ1-5; unclear D gene. There are 8 residues in the CDR3. In germline, CDR1 is MDHEN, CDR2 SYDVKM. The ends were cut back, 8 bases at V and 9 bases at J, with 2 bases in the middle. DNA of the CDR3: TGTGCCAGCGGGCCCCAGCATTTT. Amino acids: CASGPQHF.

The chain recombines TRBV5-6 with TRBJ2-5, with 7 positions matching TRBD2. The germline V gene has CDR1 SGHDT and CDR2 YYEEEE. CDR3 length equals 17 residues. The V segment lost 0 bases and the J segment 2 bases; nucleotides outside the gene matches: 10. The CDR3 DNA reads TGTGCCAGCAGCTTGGCGTGGCTAGCGGAGAAGCAAGAGACCCAGTACTTC. It is translated as CASSLAWLAEKQETQYF. Filled out from reference TRBV5-6 and TRBJ2-5, the complete variable domain reads DAGVTQSPTHLIKTRGQQVTLRCSPKSGHDTVSWYQQALGQGPQFIFQYYEEEERQRGNFPDRFSGHQFPNYSSELNVNALLLGDSALYLCASSLAWLAEKQETQYFGPGTRLLVL.

This clone showed up just a few times. The V gene is TRBV18, the J gene TRBJ2-7; 7 bases are shared with TRBD1. Germline V CDR1 and CDR2: KGHSH, LQKENI. The CDR3 extends over 14 amino acids. Unmatched junction bases numbered 4, after V lost 3 bases and J lost 2 bases. In nucleotides, the CDR3 is TGTGCCAGCTCACCCGAGACAGGGACCTACGAGCAGTACTTC. Translation: CASSPETGTYEQYF.

The gene calls are TRBV7-9 and TRBJ2-1, with a possible D match to TRBD2 (6 bases). This CDR3 has 16 amino acids. CDR1 is SEHNR, CDR2 FQNEAQ, per germline (reference sequence). The V end lost 2 bases, the J end lost 1 base, and 12 bases lay between the germline ends. The DNA of the CDR3 is TGTGCCAGCAGCTTACTAGCGCCGATTTCCTACAATGAGCAGTTCTTC. This gives the protein CASSLLAPISYNEQFF.